This T cell receptor (beta chain) was sequenced for a study of blood T cell repertoires in COVID-19. In terms of age and location, participants ranged from roughly 18 to 90 years and lived in under 30 US areas. Germline CDR1 LGHNA, CDR2 YNFKEQ. The CDR3 is 21 amino acids. With V trimmed by 0 bases and J by 0 bases, 16 bases remained unmatched. Per the original methods: Reference gene primer amplification in the assay estimated nucleated cell counts. Here immunoSEQ multiplex PCR was the method, and the copy in TCRdb shows in-frame clones only, minus some. The V and J calls and clone size were taken over from that table, and D and trimming were inferred from the DNA. Of about 350,000 clones listed, roughly 90% are singletons.

The sequencing input was PBMCs or T cells enriched from blood (not recorded which). J is TRBJ2-3 and V is TRBV4-2; 9 nucleotides agree with TRBD2. The TCR originated in a woman aged 25 to 45 who had been exposed to COVID-19. CDR3 region: CASSQDGVGLAGPPSTDTQYF. In nucleotides, the CDR3 is TGTGCCAGCAGCCAAGATGGCGTGGGGCTAGCGGGACCTCCTAGCACAGATACGCAGTATTTT.